This T cell receptor beta chain emerged from a study of beta chain features in type 1 diabetes. This clone was recorded a few times. Its antigen is currently unknown. The germline V gene encodes CDR1 MNHEY and CDR2 SMNVEV (reference sequence). The CDR3 is 14 amino acids. Between the trimmed V and J ends, which lost 3 bases and 2 bases, there was a span of 8 bases. The sequenced template was cDNA made from the entire isolated RNA. Libraries were prepared by immunoSEQ multiplex PCR; TCRdb keeps only in-frame clonotypes and omits some of them. The sample includes about 220,000 clones, about 11% of them seen just once. The study, taken as a whole, reports: For type 1 diabetes patients, VDJ junctions showed fewer insertions and more deletions.

The V gene is TRBV27, the J gene TRBJ2-1; tentatively, D is TRBD2 (6 bases). Sequencing input: central memory CD4+ T cells from blood. The TCR originated in a man aged 18 to 29 in good health. In DNA form, the CDR3 reads TGTGCCAGCAGTTTTAGCGGAACCTACAATGAGCAGTTCTTC. It encodes CASSFSGTYNEQFF.